This TCR beta chain is from a study of cytomegalovirus exposure and HLA in healthy donors. This CDR3 is 16 amino acids long. The germline V gene has CDR1 SGHRS and CDR2 YFSETQ. Trimming removed 0 bases from V and 0 bases from J, with 12 bases in between. 13 Jbeta primers and 60 Vbeta primers were used for the PCR. Method: immunoSEQ multiplex PCR; TCRdb's copy keeps in-frame clones and lacks some. The table has around 130,000 clones, around 81% seen once; the top ten hold 2% to 2.5%. As concerns this clone: Its antigen is undetermined.

Study findings and constraints: Analysis was performed later, and it showed HLA-associated TCR beta chains to be more clonally expanded than equally common others. Serostatus for CMV was the only available immune exposure information. CMV antigen specificity was confirmed in vitro for a few CMV-associated chains.

The genes are TRBV5-1 and TRBJ1-1; D perhaps matches TRBD1 (5 bases). The source of this sequence is a woman in her thirties or forties in good health and CMV-seronegative. Sequencing was carried out using PBMCs. CDR3 region: CASSLVGGTMNTEAFF. The CDR3 nucleotides read TGCGCCAGCAGCTTGGTGGGGGGAACCATGAACACTGAAGCTTTCTTT.